The T cell receptor beta chain under discussion was sequenced for a study of metastatic and nonmetastatic thyroid tumors. Study context: For malignant and benign thyroid patients, tumor or nodule tissue and blood were the sources whose repertoires were compared. Study conclusions and caveats: The study reportedly found significantly higher TCR beta diversity in malignant thyroid tumors than benign nodules, in blood and tumor.

Original data processing: Using the CDR3 differences seen across clinicopathological groups, the authors built a distant-metastasis classifier for papillary thyroid cancer, which was meant to discriminate distant-metastatic patients. MiXCR was used by TCRdb to re-call the PCR reads. The V and J calls follow TCRdb's processing rather than the paper's. Among about 35,000 clones, approximately 30% were seen once, and the ten largest hold 7.8%. This CDR3 spans 15 amino acids. Germline CDR1 SGHRS, CDR2 YFSETQ. With 4 bases clipped from V and 7 bases from J, the junction kept 11 bases outside the gene matches. Thyroid surgery had not been preceded by any treatment in any patient. This clone was recorded once. Its antigen is currently unknown.

The specimen was blood. This TCR was recovered from a female donor with papillary thyroid cancer or a benign thyroid nodule (not recorded which). Some clones in this sample may be carry-over from other donors' samples. The rearrangement links TRBV5-1 to TRBJ2-1; 7 nucleotides line up with TRBD1. CDR3 in amino acids: CASSPAVPGGNEQFF. As DNA, the CDR3 is TGCGCCAGCAGCCCGGCCGTTCCAGGGGGTAATGAGCAGTTCTTC.